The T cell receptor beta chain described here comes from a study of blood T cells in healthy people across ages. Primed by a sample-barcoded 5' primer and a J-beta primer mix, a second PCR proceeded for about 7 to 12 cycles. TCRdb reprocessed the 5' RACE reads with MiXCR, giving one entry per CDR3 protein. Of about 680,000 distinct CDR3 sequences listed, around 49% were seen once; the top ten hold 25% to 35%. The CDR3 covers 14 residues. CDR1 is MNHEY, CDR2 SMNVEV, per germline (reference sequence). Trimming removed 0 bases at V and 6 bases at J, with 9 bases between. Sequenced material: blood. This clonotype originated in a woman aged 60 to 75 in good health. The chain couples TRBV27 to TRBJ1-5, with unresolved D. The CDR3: CASSLSGSPQPQHF. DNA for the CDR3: TGTGCCAGCAGTTTATCTGGGAGTCCTCAGCCCCAGCATTTT.